This T cell receptor beta chain emerged from a study of T cells in Graves' hyperthyroidism and ophthalmopathy. Study-wide points: Appearing also in blood were most of the thyroid clonotypes expanded above 0.001.

TCR beta CDR3 sequences were amplified from RNA transcripts. The TCR CDR3 was amplified in a first-round RT-PCR using the HTBI primer set. TCRdb reprocessed the multiplex PCR reads with MiXCR, giving one entry per CDR3 protein. The profile shows more than 350,000 distinct CDR3 sequences, about 16% of them singletons. V lost 5 bases, J lost 6 bases, and 10 bases stayed unmatched. This CDR3 comprises 14 residues. Per germline, CDR1 DFQATT and CDR2 SNEGSKA (reference sequence). In this sample, this clonotype turned up many times. Its antigen is still unknown. This clonotype was obtained from an older woman with Graves' ophthalmopathy. This chain uses TRBV20-1 with TRBJ1-2; 9 nucleotides align to TRBD1. Sequences were obtained from blood. The DNA for the CDR3 is TGCAGTGCTTCCGAGACAGGGGGTCCGAATGGCTACACCTTC. This translates into CSASETGGPNGYTF.